These 21 T cell receptor beta chains were all obtained from the same sample, sequenced in a study of human T cells and chemical hapten exposure (dated by TCRdb to the early 2020s). The library came from RACE. Instrument on record: NextSeq 500. Through fastp at Q25 and MiXCR, TCRdb rebuilt clones from the public reads, retaining in-frame beta chains. Under each unique CDR3 protein, matching rows form one entry showing the most common genes and DNA. This sample lists roughly 380,000 distinct CDR3 sequences; just under 6.5% were detected once. The ten largest clonotypes hold around 6.1% of the sample. The meaning of the sample's time point label: patch test 2, 6 weeks after DPC sensitization. In light of the paper, this sample's treatment or condition label describes: therapeutic diphenylcyclopropenone sensitization with weekly scalp DPC. Sequencing used whole blood, obtained in connection with sensitization to the hapten diphenylcyclopropenone (DPC). The receptor source for this set is a woman aged 18-35 years with alopecia areata. Some clones in this sample may be carry-over from other donors' samples.

V is TRBV7-9 and J is TRBJ2-4, with TRBD1 identical over 7 bases. The ends lost 5 bases at V and 6 bases at J; junction bases unmatched: 4. Germline loops: CDR1 SEHNR, CDR2 FQNEAQ (reference sequence). The CDR3 totals 13 residues. CDR3: CASSKWDRNIQYF. DNA for the CDR3: TGTGCCAGCAGCAAATGGGACAGAAACATTCAGTACTTC.

This clonotype came up a few times. The chain links TRBV4-3 to TRBJ1-3, with TRBD1 identical over 7 bases. The length of the CDR3 is 16 residues. Germline CDR1 is LGHNA and CDR2 is YSLEER. With V trimmed by 0 bases and J by 0 bases, 2 bases remained unmatched. The CDR3 DNA reads TGCGCCAGCAGCCAAGATCGGGACAGCTCTGGAAACACCATATATTTT. Translated: CASSQDRDSSGNTIYF.

This clonotype has only a few counts. The rearrangement uses TRBV28 and TRBJ2-3; unclear D gene. The CDR3 totals 14 residues. Germline assignment: CDR1 MDHEN and CDR2 SYDVKM. The V end lost 3 bases, the J end lost 2 bases, and 9 bases lay between the germline ends. This CDR3 is CASSLRLHTDTQYF. In DNA, the CDR3 is TGTGCCAGCAGTTTGAGGCTCCACACAGATACGCAGTATTTT.

At least ten counts were recorded for this clonotype. This chain links TRBV5-1 with TRBJ1-2, with D possibly TRBD1 on 5 matching bases. V lost 1 base and J 3 bases, leaving 13 bases between the germline ends. The germline V gene has CDR1 SGHRS and CDR2 YFSETQ. CDR3 size: 15 residues. The CDR3 DNA reads as TGCGCCAGCAGCTTGTTACCTGGCAGGGACTATGGCTACACCTTC. Translation gives CASSLLPGRDYGYTF.

This clonotype has more than one count but fewer than ten. The genes are TRBV6-2 or TRBV6-3 and TRBJ2-1, with 10 bases lining up with TRBD2. CDR3 length: 17 amino acids. J was trimmed by 0 bases and V by 6 bases; bases with no gene match: 8. Germline V CDR1 and CDR2: MNHEY, SVGEGT. The CDR3 sequence: CASSPPGLAYSYNEQFF. The CDR3 nucleotides are TGTGCCAGCAGCCCACCGGGACTAGCGTACTCCTACAATGAGCAGTTCTTC.

DNA for the CDR3: TGTGCCAGCAGGGGCCCGGCCGGGACAGCCGACAATGAGCAGTTCTTC. Amino acid sequence: CASRGPAGTADNEQFF. V is TRBV28 and J is TRBJ2-1, with 7 bases aligning to TRBD1. After removal of 6 bases from V and 5 bases from J, the junction contained 13 bases not matched to a gene. CDR3 length equals 16 residues. Germline assignment: CDR1 MDHEN and CDR2 SYDVKM.

The table lists this clonotype with a few counts. The V gene is TRBV29-1, the J gene TRBJ2-1; TRBD1 matches 9 bases. Losses at the gene ends were 6 bases for V and 11 bases for J; bases not matched to a gene: 20. Germline lookup yields CDR1 SQVTM and CDR2 ANQGSEA. The CDR3 spans 16 residues. CDR3 sequence: CSVSGGTGSFSAKQFF. The CDR3 DNA follows: TGCAGCGTAAGTGGCGGGACAGGGAGTTTTTCGGCTAAGCAGTTCTTC.

This clonotype has a count of ten or more. This sequence joins TRBV4-2 and TRBJ2-2, with D unresolved. CDR3 length: 13 residues. The germline gives CDR1 LGHNA, CDR2 YNFKEQ. Trimming took off 1 base at V and 4 bases at J, with 4 bases between the two ends. The CDR3 reads CASSQVSTGELFF. Here the CDR3 DNA reads TGTGCCAGCAGCCAAGTCAGCACCGGGGAGCTGTTTTTT.

This clonotype was observed a handful of times. The chain carries TRBV5-1 and TRBJ1-4; 9 bases agree with TRBD1. After removal of 4 bases from V and 6 bases from J, the junction contained 4 bases not matched to a gene. The CDR3 is made up of 14 amino acids. Germline V gene lookup returns CDR1 SGHRS and CDR2 YFSETQ. CDR3 bases: TGCGCCAGCAGCCCACAGGGGGCATATGAAAAACTGTTTTTT. Protein sequence: CASSPQGAYEKLFF.

The table lists this clonotype with many counts. The chain uses TRBV11-2 and TRBJ1-6; D might be TRBD1 (5 bases). This CDR3 is built from 14 residues. Germline V gives CDR1 SGHAT, CDR2 FQNNGV. V was shortened by 4 bases and J by 10 bases, with 14 bases between the two germline ends. The CDR3, as DNA: TGTGCCAGCAGCTCCTCCCAGGGATCCTCACCCCTCCACTTT. It translates to CASSSSQGSSPLHF.

There are many counts of this clonotype. The chain links TRBV7-9 to TRBJ1-1; 8 positions agree with TRBD1. After removal of 6 bases from V and 6 bases from J, the junction contained 6 bases not matched to a gene. Germline CDR1 reads SEHNR; CDR2 reads FQNEAQ (reference sequence). The CDR3 extends over 13 amino acids. The CDR3 sequence: CASSDRGRPEAFF. The CDR3 coding sequence is TGTGCCAGCAGTGACAGGGGTAGGCCTGAAGCTTTCTTT.

The chain combines TRBV18 with TRBJ1-1; unclear D gene. This CDR3 is built from 14 residues. Germline assignment: CDR1 KGHSH and CDR2 LQKENI. Trimming removed 2 bases from V and 4 bases from J, with 11 bases in between. CDR3 sequence (DNA): TGTGCCAGCTCACCATGGGGAATCGGCACTGAAGCTTTCTTT. Protein sequence: CASSPWGIGTEAFF.

The CDR3 spells CASSLFSYTEAFF. Here the CDR3 DNA reads TGTGCCAGCAGTTTATTCAGTTACACTGAAGCTTTCTTT. The chain combines TRBV12-3 or TRBV12-4 with TRBJ1-1; D unclear. CDR3 length: 13 amino acids. V lost 2 bases to trimming and J lost 3 bases, with 7 bases between them.

V usage is TRBV20-1 and J usage is TRBJ2-7; 7 bases fit TRBD1. The ends lost 1 base at V and 5 bases at J; junction bases unmatched: 11. CDR3 size: 15 residues. Germline CDR1 is DFQATT and CDR2 is SNEGSKA (reference sequence). CDR3 protein: CSARGAGTVANEQYF. As DNA, the CDR3 is TGCAGTGCTAGAGGCGCCGGGACAGTAGCCAACGAGCAGTACTTC.

In its sample, this clonotype was seen a few times. The chain employs TRBV6-2 or TRBV6-3 and TRBJ2-3; 7 bases agree with TRBD2. The CDR3 length is 15 residues. Per germline, CDR1 MNHEY and CDR2 SVGEGT. Trimming took 7 bases from V and 3 from J; bases not matched to a gene: 10. The DNA for the CDR3 is TGTGCCAGCAAGAGGGAGCTAGCGGAGACAGATACGCAGTATTTT. It specifies CASKRELAETDTQYF.

This clonotype turned up a few times. The chain links TRBV7-2 to TRBJ1-5; a weak D match, TRBD1 (5 bases). CDR1 and CDR2 from the germline V gene are SGHTA and FQGNSA. The V end lost 3 bases, the J end lost 0 bases, and 12 bases lay between the germline ends. The CDR3 loop spans 16 amino acids. CDR3 DNA: TGTGCCAGCAGCTTGTCAGGGCCGGGTAGCAATCAGCCCCAGCATTTT. Its protein product is CASSLSGPGSNQPQHF.

This clonotype was observed a few times. The V gene is TRBV6-5, the J gene TRBJ2-2; 15 nucleotides agree with TRBD2. CDR1 and CDR2 (germline): MNHEY, SVGAGI. Losses at the gene ends were 6 bases for V and 3 bases for J; bases not matched to a gene: 5. This CDR3 is 17 amino acids long. CDR3 amino acids: CASSRGTSGGYTGELFF. The CDR3 coding sequence is TGTGCCAGCAGCCGAGGGACTAGCGGGGGGTACACCGGGGAGCTGTTTTTT.

This clonotype was detected ten times or more. This chain joins TRBV5-1 and TRBJ2-3, with unresolved D. The CDR3 has 16 residues. From germline, CDR1 is SGHRS and CDR2 YFSETQ. V gave up 0 bases and J gave up 5 bases, with 16 bases separating them. The CDR3 coding sequence is TGCGCCAGCAGCTTGGCCGGGCCTGCAGGTGGAGATACGCAGTATTTT. Translation gives CASSLAGPAGGDTQYF.

This clonotype was counted at least ten times. The V gene is TRBV7-6, the J gene TRBJ2-1, with 8 positions matching TRBD2. With 0 bases clipped from V and 5 bases from J, the junction kept 6 bases outside the gene matches. This CDR3 is 16 amino acids long. Germline V gene data show CDR1 as SGHVS and CDR2 as FNYEAQ. This CDR3 reads CASSLAVAGPNNEQFF. The CDR3 DNA sequence: TGTGCCAGCAGCTTAGCGGTAGCGGGGCCGAACAATGAGCAGTTCTTC.

This clonotype turned up a few times. The chain employs TRBV28 and TRBJ1-5; D is ambiguous. The length of the CDR3 is 16 residues. CDR1 is MDHEN, CDR2 SYDVKM, per germline. The V gene lost 2 bases and the J gene lost 0 bases, with 11 bases spanning the gap. CDR3 in DNA: TGTGCCAGCAGTTTAGAGGATGGATATAGCAATCAGCCCCAGCATTTT. Translated, it gives CASSLEDGYSNQPQHF.

This clonotype was counted between two and nine times. The V and J genes are TRBV7-9 and TRBJ2-1, with 10 positions matching TRBD1. V shed 5 bases and J 5 bases; nucleotides not matched to a gene: 12. There are 17 residues in the CDR3. Germline loops: CDR1 SEHNR, CDR2 FQNEAQ (reference sequence). The CDR3 protein is CASSLGTGAITDNEQFF. The CDR3 DNA is TGTGCCAGCAGCCTAGGGACAGGGGCCATAACCGACAATGAGCAGTTCTTC.